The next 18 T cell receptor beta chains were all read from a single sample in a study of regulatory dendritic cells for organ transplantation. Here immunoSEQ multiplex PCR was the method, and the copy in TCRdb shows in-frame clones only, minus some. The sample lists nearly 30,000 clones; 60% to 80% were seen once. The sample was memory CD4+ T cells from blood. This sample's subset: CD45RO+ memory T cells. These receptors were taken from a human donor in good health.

DNA for the CDR3: TGTGCCAGCAGTCGTACCCAGGGCGCGCCCTCTGGCTACACCTTC. Protein sequence: CASSRTQGAPSGYTF. The chain joins TRBV27 to TRBJ1-2; D is possibly TRBD1 (5 bases). The CDR3 loop spans 15 amino acids. The germline V gene encodes CDR1 MNHEY and CDR2 SMNVEV (reference sequence). The V end was cut by 5 bases, the J end by 7 bases, with 20 bases between.

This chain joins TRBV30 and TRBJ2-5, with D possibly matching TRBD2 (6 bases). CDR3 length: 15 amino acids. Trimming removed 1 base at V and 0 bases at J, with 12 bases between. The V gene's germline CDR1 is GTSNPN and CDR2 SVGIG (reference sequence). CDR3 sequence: CAWSATRGYQETQYF. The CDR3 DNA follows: TGTGCCTGGAGTGCCACCCGGGGGTACCAAGAGACCCAGTACTTC.

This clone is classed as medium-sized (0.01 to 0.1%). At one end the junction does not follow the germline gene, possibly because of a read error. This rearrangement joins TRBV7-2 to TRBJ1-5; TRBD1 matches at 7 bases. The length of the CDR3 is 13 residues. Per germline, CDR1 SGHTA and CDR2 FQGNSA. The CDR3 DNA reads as TGTGCCAGCAGCTTACAGGGGGGTCAGTCCCAGCATTTT. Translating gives CASSLQGGQSQHF.

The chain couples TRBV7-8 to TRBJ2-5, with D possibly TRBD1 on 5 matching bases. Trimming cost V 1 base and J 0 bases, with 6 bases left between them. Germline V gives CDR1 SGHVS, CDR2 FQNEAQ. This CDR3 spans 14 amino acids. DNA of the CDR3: TGTGCCAGCAGCTTAGACAGGTACCAAGAGACCCAGTACTTC. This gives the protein CASSLDRYQETQYF.

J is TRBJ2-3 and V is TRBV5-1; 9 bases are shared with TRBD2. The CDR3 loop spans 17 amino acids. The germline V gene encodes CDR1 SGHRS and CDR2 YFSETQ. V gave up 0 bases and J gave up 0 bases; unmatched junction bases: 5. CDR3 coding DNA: TGCGCCAGCAGCTTGGGGTTAGCGGGAGAGAGCACAGATACGCAGTATTTT. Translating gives CASSLGLAGESTDTQYF.

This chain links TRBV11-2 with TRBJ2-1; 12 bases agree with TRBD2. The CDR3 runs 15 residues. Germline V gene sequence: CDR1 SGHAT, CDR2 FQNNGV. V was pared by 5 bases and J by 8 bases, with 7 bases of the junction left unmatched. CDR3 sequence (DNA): TGTGCCAGCAGCCGTAGGACTAGCGGGATTTATGAGCAGTTCTTC. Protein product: CASSRRTSGIYEQFF.

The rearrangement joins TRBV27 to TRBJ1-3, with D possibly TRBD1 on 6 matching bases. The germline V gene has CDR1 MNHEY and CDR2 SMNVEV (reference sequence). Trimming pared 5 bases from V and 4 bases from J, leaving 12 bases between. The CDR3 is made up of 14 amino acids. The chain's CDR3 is CASSLGGPGNTIYF. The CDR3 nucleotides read TGTGCCAGCAGTCTCGGGGGGCCGGGAAACACCATATATTTT.

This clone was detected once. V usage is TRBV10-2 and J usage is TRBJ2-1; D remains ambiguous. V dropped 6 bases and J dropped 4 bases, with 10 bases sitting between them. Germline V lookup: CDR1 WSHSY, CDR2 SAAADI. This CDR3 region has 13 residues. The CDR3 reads CASSIGSYNEQFF. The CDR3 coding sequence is TGCGCCAGCAGCATCGGTTCATACAATGAGCAGTTCTTC.

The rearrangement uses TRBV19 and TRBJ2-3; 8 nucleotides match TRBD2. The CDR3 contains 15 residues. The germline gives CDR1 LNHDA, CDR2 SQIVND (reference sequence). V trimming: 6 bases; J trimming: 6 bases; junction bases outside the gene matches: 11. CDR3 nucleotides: TGTGCCAGTAGGGAGCTAGGCGGGAGGACGGATACGCAGTATTTT. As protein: CASRELGGRTDTQYF.

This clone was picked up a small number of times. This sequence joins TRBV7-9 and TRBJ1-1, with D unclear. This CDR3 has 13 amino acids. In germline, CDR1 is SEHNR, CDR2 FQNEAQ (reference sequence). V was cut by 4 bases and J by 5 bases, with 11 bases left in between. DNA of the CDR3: TGTGCCAGCAGCTCGTTTAGTGGGACTGAAGCTTTCTTT. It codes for CASSSFSGTEAFF. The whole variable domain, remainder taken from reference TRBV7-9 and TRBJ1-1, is DTGVSQNPRHKITKRGQNVTFRCDPISEHNRLYWYRQTLGQGPEFLTYFQNEAQLEKSRLLSDRFSAERPKGSFSTLEIQRTEQGDSAMYLCASSSFSGTEAFFGQGTRLTVV.

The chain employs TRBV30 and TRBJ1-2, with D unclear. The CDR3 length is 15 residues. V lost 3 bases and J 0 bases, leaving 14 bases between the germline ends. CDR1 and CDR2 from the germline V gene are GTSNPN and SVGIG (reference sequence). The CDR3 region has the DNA TGTGCCTGGAGCCTAACTCACCGGGCTAACTATGGCTACACCTTC. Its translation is CAWSLTHRANYGYTF.

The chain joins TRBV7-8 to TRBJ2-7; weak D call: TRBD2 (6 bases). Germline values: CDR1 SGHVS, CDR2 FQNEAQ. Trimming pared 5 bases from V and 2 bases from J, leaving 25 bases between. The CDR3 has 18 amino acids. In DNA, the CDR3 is TGTGCCAGCAGCCCCCCTGCTTGGTCCGCGTTAGCGGCCTACGAGCAGTACTTC. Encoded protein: CASSPPAWSALAAYEQYF.

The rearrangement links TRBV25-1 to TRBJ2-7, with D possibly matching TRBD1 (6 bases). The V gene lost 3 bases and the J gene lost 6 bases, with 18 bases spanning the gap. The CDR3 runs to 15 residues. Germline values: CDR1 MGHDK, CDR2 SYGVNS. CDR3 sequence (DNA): TGTGCCAGCAGTGATAGGTCGTACGCAGGGGCCGAGCAGTACTTC. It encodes CASSDRSYAGAEQYF.

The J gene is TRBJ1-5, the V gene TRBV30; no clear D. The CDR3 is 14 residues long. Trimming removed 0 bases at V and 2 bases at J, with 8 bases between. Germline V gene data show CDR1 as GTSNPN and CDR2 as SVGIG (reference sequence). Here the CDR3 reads CAWSVGQGNQPQHF. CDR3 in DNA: TGTGCCTGGAGTGTAGGGCAGGGCAATCAGCCCCAGCATTTT.

CDR3 loop: CASSIGLAFEAFF. The CDR3 DNA is TGTGCCAGTAGTATAGGGCTAGCCTTCGAAGCTTTCTTT. The chain joins TRBV19 to TRBJ1-1; D not certain. V lost 1 base, J lost 8 bases, and 11 bases lay in between. Germline CDR1 LNHDA, CDR2 SQIVND (reference sequence). CDR3 length equals 13 residues.

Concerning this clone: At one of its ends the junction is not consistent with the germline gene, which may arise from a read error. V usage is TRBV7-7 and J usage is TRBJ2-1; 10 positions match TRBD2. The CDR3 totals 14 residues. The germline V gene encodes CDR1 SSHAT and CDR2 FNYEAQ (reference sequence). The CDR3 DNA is TGTGCTAGCAGTGCTAGCGGGGGATACAATGAGCAGTTCTTC. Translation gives CASSASGGYNEQFF.

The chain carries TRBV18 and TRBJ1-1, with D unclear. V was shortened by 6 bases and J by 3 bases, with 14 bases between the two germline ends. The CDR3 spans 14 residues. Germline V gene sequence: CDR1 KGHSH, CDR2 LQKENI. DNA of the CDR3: TGTGCCAGCTCCCCAGAGACTGGACACACTGAAGCTTTCTTT. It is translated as CASSPETGHTEAFF.

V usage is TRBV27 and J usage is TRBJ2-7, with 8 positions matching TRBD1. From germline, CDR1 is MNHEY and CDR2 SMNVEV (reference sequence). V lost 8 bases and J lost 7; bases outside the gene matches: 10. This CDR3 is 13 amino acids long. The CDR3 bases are TGTGCCAGCCTTCGGGTTACAGGGGGTGAGCAGTACTTC. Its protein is CASLRVTGGEQYF.